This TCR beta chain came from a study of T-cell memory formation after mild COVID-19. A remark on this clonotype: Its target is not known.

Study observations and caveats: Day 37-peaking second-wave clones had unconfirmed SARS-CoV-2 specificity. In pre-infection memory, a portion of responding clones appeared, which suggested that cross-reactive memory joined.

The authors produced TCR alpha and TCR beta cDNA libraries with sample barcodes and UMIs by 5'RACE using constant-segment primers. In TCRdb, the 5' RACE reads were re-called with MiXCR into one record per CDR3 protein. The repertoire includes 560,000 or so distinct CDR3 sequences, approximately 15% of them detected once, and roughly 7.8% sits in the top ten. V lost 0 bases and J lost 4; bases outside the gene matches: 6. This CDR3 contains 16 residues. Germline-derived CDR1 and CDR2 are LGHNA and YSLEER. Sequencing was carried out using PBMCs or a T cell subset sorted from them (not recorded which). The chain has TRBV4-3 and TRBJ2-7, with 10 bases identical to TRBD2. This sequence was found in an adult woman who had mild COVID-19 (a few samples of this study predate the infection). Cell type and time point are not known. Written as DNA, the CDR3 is TGCGCCAGCAGCCAAGATCGGGGTAGCGGGAGGTACGAGCAGTACTTC. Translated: CASSQDRGSGRYEQYF.